This T cell receptor (beta chain) derives from a study of cytomegalovirus exposure and HLA in healthy donors. Germline lookup yields CDR1 GTSNPN and CDR2 SVGIG (reference sequence). This CDR3 has 12 amino acids. V was clipped by 2 bases and J by 7 bases; unmatched bases: 3. TCRdb keeps only in-frame clones here, not all; method: immunoSEQ multiplex PCR. This repertoire shows over 200,000 clones, less than 90% found once; its top ten account for less than 7%. The study's findings and limits: Among TCR sequences, most were rare, though some public TCRs appeared in many donors.

A few counts support this clone. What it recognizes is unknown. J is TRBJ1-2 and V is TRBV30; 8 bases agree with TRBD1. The sample consisted of PBMCs. This clonotype originated in a woman aged 18 to 35 in good health and CMV-seronegative. This CDR3 is CAWSQGARGYTF. CDR3 in DNA: TGTGCCTGGAGTCAGGGGGCTCGTGGCTACACCTTC.